This entry features one T cell receptor (beta chain) sequence. The antigen is undetermined. Then a second PCR, running roughly 7 to 11 cycles, was carried out with a sample-barcoded 5' primer and a J-beta primer mix. In TCRdb, the 5' RACE reads were re-called with MiXCR into one record per CDR3 protein. Seen here are 650,000 to 700,000 distinct CDR3 sequences, about 51% observed once, and the top ten hold about 14%. This sample was included in a study of blood T cells in healthy people across ages. Study-level points and caveats: It was the long-lived donors that had more naive CD4+ cells and higher diversity than aged donors.

The V gene lost 2 bases and the J gene lost 8 bases, with 17 bases spanning the gap. The CDR3 consists of 15 residues. Germline values: CDR1 SGHRS, CDR2 YFSETQ. Specimen: blood. The source of this sequence is a woman of 80 years or more in good health. This rearrangement joins TRBV5-1 to TRBJ2-1; possibly TRBD2 for D (5 bases). The CDR3 bases are TGCGCCAGCAGCTTAGACTATCTTAGTGGCGATGAGCAGTTCTTC. Residues: CASSLDYLSGDEQFF.